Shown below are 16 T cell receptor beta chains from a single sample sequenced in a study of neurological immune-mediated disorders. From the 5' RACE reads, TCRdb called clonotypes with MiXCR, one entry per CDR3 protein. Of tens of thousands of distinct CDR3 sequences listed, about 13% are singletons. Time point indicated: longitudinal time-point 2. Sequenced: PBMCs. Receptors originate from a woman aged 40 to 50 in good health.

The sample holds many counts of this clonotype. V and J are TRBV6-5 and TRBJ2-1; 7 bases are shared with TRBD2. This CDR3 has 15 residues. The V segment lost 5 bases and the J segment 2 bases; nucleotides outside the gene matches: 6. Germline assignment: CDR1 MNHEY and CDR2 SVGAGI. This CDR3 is CASSGLGGAYNEQFF. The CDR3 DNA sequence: TGTGCCAGCAGTGGCCTGGGGGGGGCCTACAATGAGCAGTTCTTC.

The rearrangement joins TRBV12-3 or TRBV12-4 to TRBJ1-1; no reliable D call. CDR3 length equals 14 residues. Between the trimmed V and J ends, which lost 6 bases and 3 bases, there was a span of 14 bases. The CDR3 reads CASSRTSFYTEAFF. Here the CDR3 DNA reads TGTGCCAGCAGCAGGACTTCTTTTTACACTGAAGCTTTCTTT.

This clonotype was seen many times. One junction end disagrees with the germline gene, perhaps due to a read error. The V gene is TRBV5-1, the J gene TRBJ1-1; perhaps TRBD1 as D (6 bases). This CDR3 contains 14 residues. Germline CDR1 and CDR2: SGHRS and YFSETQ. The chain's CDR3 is CVSSPGQLNTEAFF. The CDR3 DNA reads TGCGTCAGCAGCCCCGGACAGCTCAACACTGAAGCTTTCTTT. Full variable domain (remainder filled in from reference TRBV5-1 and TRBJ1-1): KAGVTQTPRYLIKTRGQQVTLSCSPISGHRSVSWYQQTPGQGLQFLFEYFSETQRNKGNFPGRFSGRQFSNSRSEMNVSTLELGDSALYLCVSSPGQLNTEAFFGQGTRLTVV.

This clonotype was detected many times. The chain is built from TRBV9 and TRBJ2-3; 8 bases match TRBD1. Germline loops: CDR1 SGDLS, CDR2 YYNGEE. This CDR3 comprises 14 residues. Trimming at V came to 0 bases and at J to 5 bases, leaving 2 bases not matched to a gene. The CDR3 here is CASSVGTGRDTQYF. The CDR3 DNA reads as TGTGCCAGCAGCGTAGGGACAGGGAGAGATACGCAGTATTTT.

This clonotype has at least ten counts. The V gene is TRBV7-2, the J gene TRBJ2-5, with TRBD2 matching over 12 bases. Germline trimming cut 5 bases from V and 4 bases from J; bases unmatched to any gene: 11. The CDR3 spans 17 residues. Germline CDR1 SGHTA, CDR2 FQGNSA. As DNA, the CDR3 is TGTGCCAGCAGCCGAACGGGTCTAGCGGGAGGGGGAGAGACCCAGTACTTC. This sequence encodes CASSRTGLAGGGETQYF.

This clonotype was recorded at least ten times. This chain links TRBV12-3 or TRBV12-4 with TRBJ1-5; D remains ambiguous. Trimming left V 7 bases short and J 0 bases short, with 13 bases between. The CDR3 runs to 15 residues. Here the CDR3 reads CASTYGLYSNQPQHF. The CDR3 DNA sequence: TGTGCCAGCACCTATGGGCTTTATAGCAATCAGCCCCAGCATTTT.

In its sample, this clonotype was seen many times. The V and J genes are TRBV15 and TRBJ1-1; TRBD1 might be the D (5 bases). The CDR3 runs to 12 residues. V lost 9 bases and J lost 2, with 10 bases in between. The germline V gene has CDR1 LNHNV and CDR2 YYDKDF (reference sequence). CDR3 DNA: TGTGCCACGACAGACGACAACACTGAAGCTTTCTTT. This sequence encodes CATTDDNTEAFF.

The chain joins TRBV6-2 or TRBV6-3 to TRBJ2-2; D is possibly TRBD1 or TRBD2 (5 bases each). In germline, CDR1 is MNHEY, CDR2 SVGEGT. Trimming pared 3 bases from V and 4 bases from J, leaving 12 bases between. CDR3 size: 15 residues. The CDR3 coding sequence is TGTGCCAGCAGTTATCCGTATGGGGGCACCGGGGAGCTGTTTTTT. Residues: CASSYPYGGTGELFF.

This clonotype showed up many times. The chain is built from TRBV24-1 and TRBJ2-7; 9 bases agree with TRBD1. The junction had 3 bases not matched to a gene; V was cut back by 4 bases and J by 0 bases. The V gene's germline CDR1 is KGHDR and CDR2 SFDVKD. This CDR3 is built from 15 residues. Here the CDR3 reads CATSDPGQGSYEQYF. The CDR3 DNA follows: TGTGCCACCAGTGACCCGGGACAGGGCTCCTACGAGCAGTACTTC.

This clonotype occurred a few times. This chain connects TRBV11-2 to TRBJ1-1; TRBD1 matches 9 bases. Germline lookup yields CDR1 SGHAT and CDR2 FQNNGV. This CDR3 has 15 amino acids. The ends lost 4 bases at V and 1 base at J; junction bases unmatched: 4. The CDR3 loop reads CASSSYRGRNTEAFF. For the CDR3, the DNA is TGTGCCAGCAGCTCCTACAGGGGGCGGAACACTGAAGCTTTCTTT.

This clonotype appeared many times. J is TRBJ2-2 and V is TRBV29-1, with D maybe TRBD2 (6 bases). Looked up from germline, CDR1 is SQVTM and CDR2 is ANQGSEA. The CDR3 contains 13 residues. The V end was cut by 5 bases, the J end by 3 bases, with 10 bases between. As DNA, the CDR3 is TGCAGCGTTTGGCTAGCGCACACCGGGGAGCTGTTTTTT. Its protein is CSVWLAHTGELFF.

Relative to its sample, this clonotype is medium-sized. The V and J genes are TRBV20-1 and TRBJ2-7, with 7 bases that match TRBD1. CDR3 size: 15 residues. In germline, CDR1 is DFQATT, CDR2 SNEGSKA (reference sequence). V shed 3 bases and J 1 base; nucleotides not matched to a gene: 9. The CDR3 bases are TGCAGTGCTAGCGCCCTGACAGGGATTTCCTACGAGCAGTACTTC. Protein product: CSASALTGISYEQYF.

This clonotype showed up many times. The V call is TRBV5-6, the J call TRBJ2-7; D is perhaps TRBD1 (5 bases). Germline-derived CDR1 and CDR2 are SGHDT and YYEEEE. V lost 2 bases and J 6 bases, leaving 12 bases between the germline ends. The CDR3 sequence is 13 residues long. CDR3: CASSFRQGGEQYF. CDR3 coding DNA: TGTGCCAGCAGCTTTCGGCAGGGTGGCGAGCAGTACTTC. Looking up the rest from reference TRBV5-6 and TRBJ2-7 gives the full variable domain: DAGVTQSPTHLIKTRGQQVTLRCSPKSGHDTVSWYQQALGQGPQFIFQYYEEEERQRGNFPDRFSGHQFPNYSSELNVNALLLGDSALYLCASSFRQGGEQYFGPGTRLTVT.

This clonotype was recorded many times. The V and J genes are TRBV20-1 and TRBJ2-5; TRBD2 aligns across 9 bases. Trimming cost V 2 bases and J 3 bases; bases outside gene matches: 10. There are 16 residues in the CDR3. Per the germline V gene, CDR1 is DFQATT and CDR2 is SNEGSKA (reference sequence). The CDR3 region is CSARSSGSPGKETQYF. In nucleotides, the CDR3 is TGCAGTGCTAGAAGTAGCGGGAGTCCCGGTAAAGAGACCCAGTACTTC.

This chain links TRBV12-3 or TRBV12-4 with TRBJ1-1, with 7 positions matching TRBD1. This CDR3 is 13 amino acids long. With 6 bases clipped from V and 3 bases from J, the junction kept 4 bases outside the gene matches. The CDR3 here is CASRGTEYTEAFF. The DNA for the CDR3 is TGTGCCAGCAGGGGGACAGAGTACACTGAAGCTTTCTTT.

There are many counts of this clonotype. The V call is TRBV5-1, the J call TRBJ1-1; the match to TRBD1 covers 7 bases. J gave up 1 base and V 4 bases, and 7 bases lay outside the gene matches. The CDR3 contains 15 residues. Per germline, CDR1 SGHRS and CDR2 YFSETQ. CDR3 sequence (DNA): TGCGCCAGCAGCAGCCGAGGGGGCGGGAACACTGAAGCTTTCTTT. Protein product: CASSSRGGGNTEAFF.